The 29 T cell receptor beta chains below all came from one sample that was sequenced in a study of cytomegalovirus exposure and HLA in healthy donors. The PCR was carried out with 60 Vbeta primers and 13 Jbeta primers. TCRdb's copy holds only in-frame clones and misses some; the assay was immunoSEQ multiplex PCR. The table lists 95,000 to 100,000 clones, 75% to 90% of them singletons, with about 3.6% in the top ten. Sequenced input: PBMCs. Receptors originate from a man younger than 45 in good health and CMV-seronegative.

This chain links TRBV30 with TRBJ2-7; a weak D match, TRBD1 (6 bases). The CDR3 covers 15 residues. The V gene's germline CDR1 is GTSNPN and CDR2 SVGIG (reference sequence). Trimming stripped 3 bases from V and 5 bases from J, with 20 bases between. The CDR3 sequence: CAWRTGTTNGDEQYF. The CDR3 DNA follows: TGTGCCTGGAGGACGGGGACAACAAACGGCGACGAGCAGTACTTC.

V is TRBV18 and J is TRBJ1-3; 7 bases map to TRBD1. Germline V gene sequence: CDR1 KGHSH, CDR2 LQKENI. V lost 6 bases, J lost 4 bases, and 12 bases stayed unmatched. The CDR3 length is 16 residues. The CDR3 reads CASSPGGQPLGNTIYF. DNA of the CDR3: TGTGCCAGCTCGCCCGGGGGACAGCCTTTGGGAAACACCATATATTTT.

This chain links TRBV27 with TRBJ1-1, with 9 bases identical to TRBD1. The ends lost 3 bases at V and 5 bases at J; junction bases unmatched: 4. The CDR3 is 14 amino acids. Germline V gene lookup returns CDR1 MNHEY and CDR2 SMNVEV (reference sequence). This chain's CDR3 is CASSLTGGWTEAFF. CDR3 nucleotide sequence: TGTGCCAGCAGTTTGACAGGGGGATGGACTGAAGCTTTCTTT.

This clone came up a few times. The V gene is TRBV18, the J gene TRBJ1-2, with 8 bases fitting TRBD1. This CDR3 contains 14 residues. The ends lost 6 bases at V and 3 bases at J; junction bases unmatched: 6. The germline V gene has CDR1 KGHSH and CDR2 LQKENI. The CDR3 DNA reads as TGTGCCAGCTCGTTGGACAGGGCAGACTATGGCTACACCTTC. Its translation is CASSLDRADYGYTF.

The V gene is TRBV5-4, the J gene TRBJ2-7, with 7 bases that match TRBD1. The CDR3 extends over 15 amino acids. After removal of 3 bases from V and 2 bases from J, the junction contained 8 bases not matched to a gene. Per the germline V gene, CDR1 is SGHNT and CDR2 is YYREEE (reference sequence). CDR3 in DNA: TGTGCCAGCAGCTCCCGGGACAGCGTTACCTACGAGCAGTACTTC. Amino acid sequence: CASSSRDSVTYEQYF.

The V gene is TRBV9, the J gene TRBJ2-7; 11 bases match TRBD1. V dropped 2 bases and J dropped 6; count of bases not matched to a gene: 4. CDR1 is SGDLS and CDR2 is YYNGEE in the germline V gene. The CDR3 consists of 14 residues. Here the CDR3 reads CASSVLGTGGEQYF. The CDR3 region has the DNA TGTGCCAGCAGCGTTTTAGGGACAGGGGGCGAGCAGTACTTC. Based on the CDR3 plus reference TRBV9 and TRBJ2-7, the full variable domain is DSGVTQTPKHLITATGQRVTLRCSPRSGDLSVYWYQQSLDQGLQFLIQYYNGEERAKGNILERFSAQQFPDLHSELNLSSLELGDSALYFCASSVLGTGGEQYFGPGTRLTVT.

This sequence joins TRBV28 and TRBJ1-5; D might be TRBD1 (5 bases). The V and J ends lost 7 bases and 4 bases respectively, with 11 bases between them. CDR1 and CDR2 from the germline V gene are MDHEN and SYDVKM. The CDR3 length is 13 residues. This chain's CDR3 is CASTLGGNQPQHF. The CDR3 DNA is TGTGCCAGCACTCTGGGGGGGAATCAGCCCCAGCATTTT. Full variable domain (missing parts from reference TRBV28 and TRBJ1-5): DVKVTQSSRYLVKRTGEKVFLECVQDMDHENMFWYRQDPGLGLRLIYFSYDVKMKEKGDIPEGYSVSREKKERFSLILESASTNQTSMYLCASTLGGNQPQHFGDGTRLSIL.

The rearrangement joins TRBV7-9 to TRBJ2-7; possible D gene TRBD1, 6 bases. Per the germline V gene, CDR1 is SEHNR and CDR2 is FQNEAQ (reference sequence). The CDR3 sequence is 15 residues long. The germline V and J ends were trimmed by 6 bases and 2 bases, with 17 bases remaining between them. CDR3 DNA: TGTGCCAGCAGGGCATACACAGGGCAAACCTACGAGCAGTACTTC. It specifies CASRAYTGQTYEQYF.

V is TRBV15 and J is TRBJ1-4; weak D call: TRBD1 (5 bases). The CDR3 runs to 16 residues. V was pared by 3 bases and J by 9 bases, with 20 bases between. Germline V gives CDR1 LNHNV, CDR2 YYDKDF (reference sequence). This chain's CDR3 is CATSSGKIRDLQKLFF. CDR3 nucleotides: TGTGCCACCAGCAGTGGAAAGATAAGGGACTTGCAAAAACTGTTTTTT.

The V gene is TRBV7-9, the J gene TRBJ2-2; 10 nucleotides match TRBD1. Germline values: CDR1 SEHNR, CDR2 FQNEAQ (reference sequence). This CDR3 comprises 15 residues. Trimming cost V 5 bases and J 5 bases; bases outside gene matches: 5. CDR3 coding DNA: TGTGCCAGCAGCCGTGGGGGACAGGGGACCGGGGAGCTGTTTTTT. This sequence encodes CASSRGGQGTGELFF.

The rearrangement joins TRBV7-9 to TRBJ1-2; TRBD1 matches 7 bases. CDR3 length: 14 residues. Unmatched junction bases numbered 10, after V lost 5 bases and J lost 7 bases. Germline V gene data show CDR1 as SEHNR and CDR2 as FQNEAQ (reference sequence). CDR3 bases: TGTGCCAGCAGCGACAGGGCCGCGGAGAGTGGCTACACCTTC. Its protein product is CASSDRAAESGYTF.

The J gene is TRBJ2-7, the V gene TRBV11-3; 7 bases are a match to TRBD2. V lost 7 bases and J lost 0; bases outside the gene matches: 6. CDR3 length equals 14 residues. Looked up from germline, CDR1 is SGHNT and CDR2 is YENEEA. The CDR3 DNA reads TGTGCCAGCATCCCTCAGCGGGACTCCTACGAGCAGTACTTC. It is translated as CASIPQRDSYEQYF.

The chain links TRBV28 to TRBJ1-2; 9 nucleotides align to TRBD1. The CDR3 consists of 15 residues. After removal of 6 bases from V and 7 bases from J, the junction contained 12 bases not matched to a gene. From germline, CDR1 is MDHEN and CDR2 SYDVKM. CDR3 nucleotide sequence: TGTGCCAGCAGCCGGCCACAGGGGGCCCTCCGTGGCTACACCTTC. It codes for CASSRPQGALRGYTF.

The chain recombines TRBV6-6 with TRBJ2-3; 9 bases are a match to TRBD1. The germline gives CDR1 MNHNY, CDR2 SVGAGI (reference sequence). Trimming cost V 10 bases and J 2 bases; bases outside gene matches: 10. There are 15 residues in the CDR3. Here the CDR3 DNA reads TGTGCCACCGGGGGGTGGACAGGGGTCACAGATACGCAGTATTTT. It specifies CATGGWTGVTDTQYF.

As regards this clone: The junction departs from the called germline gene at one end, perhaps through a read error. V and J are TRBV4-3 and TRBJ2-1; 9 bases fit TRBD2. The CDR3 contains 15 residues. Germline V gives CDR1 LGHNA, CDR2 YSLEER. CDR3 coding DNA: TGCGCCAGCAGCCCCATGGCGGGAGGGCACATTGAGACGGTCTTC. Translated: CASSPMAGGHIETVF.

This clone was counted only a few times. V and J are TRBV20-1 and TRBJ1-4, with a tentative D call TRBD1 (6 bases). Germline-derived CDR1 and CDR2 are DFQATT and SNEGSKA (reference sequence). V lost 6 bases, J lost 11 bases, and 13 bases lay in between. This CDR3 has 11 amino acids. CDR3: CSAVQGRKLFF. The CDR3 DNA is TGCAGTGCCGTACAGGGTAGGAAACTGTTTTTT.

This clone has just a few counts. V and J are TRBV5-1 and TRBJ1-5; 8 bases align to TRBD1. The V and J ends lost 0 bases and 6 bases, in that order; junction bases with no gene match: 17. The CDR3 runs to 19 residues. Per germline, CDR1 SGHRS and CDR2 YFSETQ. CDR3 nucleotides: TGCGCCAGCAGCTTGGGCCCCTTTCAGGGGGCGCGATCGGTTCAGCCCCAGCATTTT. Protein product: CASSLGPFQGARSVQPQHF.

This clone occurred a few times. DNA of the CDR3: TGCGCCAGCAGTGCCCCCGGGACAACCTATGGCTACACCTTC. It codes for CASSAPGTTYGYTF. The gene calls are TRBV10-1 and TRBJ1-2; a possible D gene is TRBD1 (6 bases). This CDR3 has 14 residues. The V gene's germline CDR1 is WNHNN and CDR2 SYGVQD (reference sequence). V was shortened by 4 bases and J by 4 bases, with 13 bases between the two germline ends.

The chain recombines TRBV30 with TRBJ1-1, with D perhaps TRBD1 (6 bases). V shed 1 base and J shed 1 base, with 16 bases lying between them. CDR1 is GTSNPN, CDR2 SVGIG, per germline (reference sequence). There are 16 residues in the CDR3. In nucleotides, the CDR3 is TGTGCCTGGAGTGCCCCAAGGACAGCCTCGAACACTGAAGCTTTCTTT. Translation gives CAWSAPRTASNTEAFF. The whole variable domain, remainder taken from reference TRBV30 and TRBJ1-1, is SQTIHQWPATLVQPVGSPLSLECTVEGTSNPNLYWYRQAAGRGLQLLFYSVGIGQISSEVPQNLSASRPQDRQFILSSKKLLLSDSGFYLCAWSAPRTASNTEAFFGQGTRLTVV.

The chain joins TRBV7-2 to TRBJ2-7; 7 nucleotides match TRBD2. This CDR3 spans 13 amino acids. V was clipped by 1 base and J by 7 bases; unmatched bases: 4. Germline-derived CDR1 and CDR2 are SGHTA and FQGNSA. The CDR3 here is CASSLGVAGEQYF. Written as DNA, the CDR3 is TGTGCCAGCAGCTTAGGGGTAGCGGGTGAGCAGTACTTC.

The rearrangement joins TRBV5-1 to TRBJ2-2; the match to TRBD2 covers 14 bases. The V gene's germline CDR1 is SGHRS and CDR2 YFSETQ. The J segment lost 6 bases and the V segment lost 3 bases, leaving 4 bases of the junction unmatched. This CDR3 region has 16 residues. The CDR3: CASSSTSGRVSGELFF. CDR3 bases: TGCGCCAGCAGCTCGACTAGCGGGAGGGTGTCCGGGGAGCTGTTTTTT. The whole variable domain, remainder taken from reference TRBV5-1 and TRBJ2-2, is KAGVTQTPRYLIKTRGQQVTLSCSPISGHRSVSWYQQTPGQGLQFLFEYFSETQRNKGNFPGRFSGRQFSNSRSEMNVSTLELGDSALYLCASSSTSGRVSGELFFGEGSRLTVL.

There are a few counts of this clone. This chain connects TRBV10-3 to TRBJ2-3; D possibly corresponds to TRBD2 (6 bases). The CDR3 runs 18 residues. Looked up from germline, CDR1 is ENHRY and CDR2 is SYGVKD. The V and J ends lost 4 bases and 2 bases respectively, with 22 bases between them. CDR3: CAISGILAQRAHTDTQYF. The DNA for the CDR3 is TGTGCCATCAGTGGGATCCTGGCACAGCGGGCCCACACAGATACGCAGTATTTT.

This chain connects TRBV5-1 to TRBJ1-3; TRBD1 matches at 9 bases. The CDR3 has 17 amino acids. Germline CDR1 is SGHRS and CDR2 is YFSETQ. V was clipped by 5 bases and J by 2 bases; unmatched bases: 11. CDR3 residues: CASRPYDRGVTGNTIYF. CDR3 sequence (DNA): TGCGCCAGCAGGCCTTATGACAGGGGGGTTACTGGAAACACCATATATTTT. The full variable domain, its missing parts supplied by reference TRBV5-1 and TRBJ1-3, is KAGVTQTPRYLIKTRGQQVTLSCSPISGHRSVSWYQQTPGQGLQFLFEYFSETQRNKGNFPGRFSGRQFSNSRSEMNVSTLELGDSALYLCASRPYDRGVTGNTIYFGEGSWLTVV.

This chain uses TRBV15 with TRBJ2-7, with D uncertain. The ends were cut back, 0 bases at V and 1 base at J, with 7 bases in the middle. Looked up from germline, CDR1 is LNHNV and CDR2 is YYDKDF (reference sequence). The CDR3 length is 14 residues. Here the CDR3 DNA reads TGTGCCACCAGCAGAGATGTAGTATCCTACGAGCAGTACTTC. It encodes CATSRDVVSYEQYF.

This chain links TRBV7-9 with TRBJ2-2, with TRBD1 matching 11 bases. The CDR3 sequence is 15 residues long. Losses at the gene ends were 4 bases for V and 3 bases for J; bases not matched to a gene: 1. In germline, CDR1 is SEHNR, CDR2 FQNEAQ (reference sequence). The CDR3 bases are TGTGCCAGCAGCTCGGGACAGGGGGACACCGGGGAGCTGTTTTTT. This encodes CASSSGQGDTGELFF.

The chain joins TRBV6-1 to TRBJ1-1, with 9 bases identical to TRBD1. The germline V gene encodes CDR1 MNHNS and CDR2 SASEGT. This CDR3 region has 15 residues. V dropped 5 bases and J dropped 0; count of bases not matched to a gene: 4. CDR3 region: CASSRDRVVNTEAFF. The CDR3 DNA sequence: TGTGCCAGCAGTCGGGACAGGGTCGTGAACACTGAAGCTTTCTTT.

J is TRBJ2-1 and V is TRBV7-3, with 11 positions matching TRBD1. Germline V lookup: CDR1 SGHTA, CDR2 FQGTGA. CDR3 length: 15 amino acids. V trimming: 4 bases; J trimming: 7 bases; junction bases outside the gene matches: 6. CDR3 bases: TGTGCCAGCAGCTATGGACAGGGGGCTACAAATGAGCAGTTCTTC. It specifies CASSYGQGATNEQFF.

The chain uses TRBV18 and TRBJ2-1; D ambiguous. The CDR3 sequence is 12 residues long. The germline gives CDR1 KGHSH, CDR2 LQKENI. V lost 3 bases to trimming and J lost 6 bases, with 6 bases between them. The CDR3 protein is CASSPGANEQFF. In DNA, the CDR3 is TGTGCCAGCTCACCGGGCGCCAATGAGCAGTTCTTC. The full variable domain, its missing parts supplied by reference TRBV18 and TRBJ2-1, is NAGVMQNPRHLVRRRGQEARLRCSPMKGHSHVYWYRQLPEEGLKFMVYLQKENIIDESGMPKERFSAEFPKEGPSILRIQQVVRGDSAAYFCASSPGANEQFFGPGTRLTVL.

The chain combines TRBV2 with TRBJ2-1; 7 bases are a match to TRBD2. This CDR3 is 14 amino acids long. Trimming at V came to 4 bases and at J to 4 bases, leaving 4 bases not matched to a gene. Germline V gene data show CDR1 as SNHLY and CDR2 as FYNNEI. CDR3 protein: CASSAGLLYNEQFF. For the CDR3, the DNA is TGTGCCAGCAGTGCGGGACTACTATACAATGAGCAGTTCTTC.